This T cell receptor (beta chain) came from a study of human T cells and chemical hapten exposure. TCRdb re-called the RACE reads through MiXCR, storing one row per CDR3 protein. The sample includes tens of thousands of distinct CDR3 sequences, about 15% of them seen just once. Specified time point: pre-sensitization, week 0. Regarding treatment: therapeutic diphenylcyclopropenone sensitization with weekly scalp DPC. In germline, CDR1 is SGDLS, CDR2 YYNGEE. Trimming stripped 3 bases from V and 0 bases from J, with 14 bases between. This CDR3 has 16 amino acids. V gene TRBV9 combines with J gene TRBJ2-3, with TRBD2 as a possible D gene (6 bases). The TCR was taken from a woman in her 50s with alopecia areata. Some clones in this sample may be carry-over from other donors' samples. Material: whole blood, obtained in connection with sensitization to the hapten diphenylcyclopropenone (DPC). The CDR3 loop is CASSEPRGISTDTQYF. The CDR3 bases are TGTGCCAGCAGCGAGCCGCGGGGTATAAGCACAGATACGCAGTATTTT.